These 18 T cell receptor beta chains originate from one sample sequenced in a study of blood T cells in healthy people across ages. Primed by a sample-barcoded 5' primer and a J-beta primer mix, a second PCR proceeded for 7 to 11 cycles. From the 5' RACE reads, TCRdb called clonotypes with MiXCR, one entry per CDR3 protein. The sample contains about 1.8 million distinct CDR3 sequences, roughly 50% of which appear only once. Sequencing input: blood. The origin of the receptors is a woman aged 40 to 50 in good health.

V usage is TRBV28 and J usage is TRBJ1-2, with D possibly matching TRBD1 (5 bases). Per the germline V gene, CDR1 is MDHEN and CDR2 is SYDVKM. V lost 4 bases and J lost 3, with 15 bases in between. CDR3 length equals 15 residues. The CDR3 is CASSSPRGADYGYTF. The CDR3 region has the DNA TGTGCCAGCAGTTCGCCTAGGGGAGCTGACTATGGCTACACCTTC.

This clonotype was found once. The genes are TRBV27 and TRBJ2-6; D is ambiguous. Germline CDR1 and CDR2: MNHEY and SMNVEV (reference sequence). Trimming stripped 3 bases from V and 0 bases from J, with 15 bases between. The CDR3 covers 18 residues. The CDR3 spells CASSFRGSEPSGANVLTF. The CDR3 nucleotides read TGTGCCAGCAGTTTCCGCGGCAGTGAACCCTCTGGGGCCAACGTCCTGACTTTC. Using reference TRBV27 and TRBJ2-6 for the parts outside the CDR3, the full variable domain is EAQVTQNPRYLITVTGKKLTVTCSQNMNHEYMSWYRQDPGLGLRQIYYSMNVEVTDKGDVPEGYKVSRKEKRNFPLILESPSPNQTSLYFCASSFRGSEPSGANVLTFGAGSRLTVL.

This clonotype showed up just a few times. The chain has TRBV6-2 or TRBV6-3 and TRBJ1-2; D is perhaps TRBD1 (6 bases). Trimming took 7 bases from V and 8 from J, leaving 20 bases between them. This CDR3 has 14 amino acids. Looked up from germline, CDR1 is MNHEY and CDR2 is SVGEGT. As DNA, the CDR3 is TGTGCCAGCACCAAGACCTACAGGGCTGGCGGCTACACCTTC. It specifies CASTKTYRAGGYTF.

This clonotype was counted a single time. This sequence joins TRBV11-2 and TRBJ2-5; 8 bases fit TRBD1. Germline loops: CDR1 SGHAT, CDR2 FQNNGV. Unmatched junction bases numbered 13, after V lost 5 bases and J lost 2 bases. This CDR3 has 17 residues. The CDR3 loop is CASSPMWTGKGQETQYF. CDR3 DNA: TGTGCCAGCAGCCCCATGTGGACAGGGAAAGGGCAAGAGACCCAGTACTTC.

This clonotype was observed a handful of times. The chain recombines TRBV20-1 with TRBJ2-5; D perhaps matches TRBD2 (6 bases). The CDR3 runs to 15 residues. V was clipped by 5 bases and J by 2 bases, with 18 bases between them. CDR1 is DFQATT and CDR2 is SNEGSKA in the germline V gene (reference sequence). The CDR3 protein is CSALPGLASQETQYF. CDR3 coding DNA: TGCAGTGCTCTGCCCGGGCTAGCGTCTCAAGAGACCCAGTACTTC.

The sample holds many counts of this clonotype. This rearrangement joins TRBV7-2 to TRBJ2-7; maybe TRBD2 (5 bases). Germline V CDR1 and CDR2: SGHTA, FQGNSA. CDR3 length equals 13 residues. Trimming removed 1 base at V and 4 bases at J, with 8 bases between. CDR3 amino acids: CASSLGTEYEQYF. The DNA for the CDR3 is TGTGCCAGCAGCTTAGGGACTGAATACGAGCAGTACTTC.

Note on this clonotype: The junction does not match germline at one end; this may be a read error. V usage is TRBV6-5 and J usage is TRBJ2-6, with 8 positions matching TRBD2. The CDR3 length is 14 residues. Germline V lookup: CDR1 MNHEY, CDR2 SVGAGI. The DNA of the CDR3 is TGTGCCGGCAGCCGGGAGGGGGGTCCCAACGTCCTGACTTTC. This translates into CAGSREGGPNVLTF.

This sequence joins TRBV20-1 and TRBJ1-2; D not certain. V was trimmed by 5 bases and J by 1 base, leaving 11 bases between them. The CDR3 is 13 amino acids. The germline V gene encodes CDR1 DFQATT and CDR2 SNEGSKA (reference sequence). CDR3 sequence: CSACPPYNYGYTF. The DNA for the CDR3 is TGCAGTGCTTGCCCTCCTTATAACTATGGCTACACCTTC.

V gene TRBV6-2 or TRBV6-3 combines with J gene TRBJ2-3, with no clear D. The germline V gene has CDR1 MNHEY and CDR2 SVGEGT. V dropped 6 bases and J dropped 6 bases, with 10 bases sitting between them. The CDR3 contains 12 residues. The CDR3 protein is CASSRDIDTQYF. Here the CDR3 DNA reads TGTGCCAGCAGCCGCGACATCGATACGCAGTATTTT.

This chain connects TRBV7-2 to TRBJ2-1; 9 nucleotides line up with TRBD2. There are 14 residues in the CDR3. Germline CDR1 is SGHTA and CDR2 is FQGNSA. V gave up 5 bases and J gave up 8 bases; unmatched junction bases: 7. The chain's CDR3 is CASSVSGTSHEQFF. The CDR3 DNA sequence: TGTGCCAGCAGCGTTTCCGGGACTAGCCATGAGCAGTTCTTC.

This clonotype was picked up a small number of times. The chain carries TRBV25-1 and TRBJ2-7; 9 positions agree with TRBD1. The CDR3 loop spans 18 amino acids. J gave up 0 bases and V 4 bases, and 13 bases lay outside the gene matches. Germline CDR1 MGHDK, CDR2 SYGVNS. CDR3 in amino acids: CASSVRDREAPSSYEQYF. The DNA of the CDR3 is TGTGCCAGCAGTGTCCGGGACAGGGAGGCCCCCAGCTCCTACGAGCAGTACTTC.

With respect to this clonotype: At one of its ends the junction is not consistent with the germline gene, which may arise from a read error. V gene TRBV4-1 combines with J gene TRBJ2-1; D is perhaps TRBD2 (6 bases). The CDR3 has 15 amino acids. Germline V gene data show CDR1 as MGHRA and CDR2 as YSYEKL. In DNA form, the CDR3 reads TGCGCCAGCAGCCAAGATACAGGACTATACAATCAGCAGTTCTTC. It specifies CASSQDTGLYNQQFF.

This chain joins TRBV5-6 and TRBJ2-5; 10 nucleotides agree with TRBD2. The DNA end is more similar to TRBJ2-7, so the J call may be wrong. Germline assignment: CDR1 SGHDT and CDR2 YYEEEE. There are 16 residues in the CDR3. The CDR3 coding sequence is TGTGCCAGCAGCTTAGGAGCGGGGGGGGTCAAGGGCGAGCAGTACTTC. Residues: CASSLGAGGVKGEQYF.

The chain employs TRBV10-1 and TRBJ2-7; TRBD1 aligns across 7 bases. The CDR3 is 16 residues long. Germline V lookup: CDR1 WNHNN, CDR2 SYGVQD (reference sequence). V shed 3 bases and J 0 bases; nucleotides not matched to a gene: 8. The CDR3 is CASSEGGGSPSYEQYF. The CDR3 nucleotides read TGCGCCAGCAGTGAAGGGGGCGGCAGTCCCTCCTACGAGCAGTACTTC.

V is TRBV28 and J is TRBJ2-4, with 7 positions matching TRBD2. The end of the DNA aligns better with TRBJ2-7, so the J call may be wrong. This CDR3 spans 15 amino acids. CDR1 is MDHEN, CDR2 SYDVKM, per germline. This chain's CDR3 is CASRIGLEVGYEQYF. The CDR3 DNA reads as TGTGCCAGCCGAATAGGACTAGAGGTTGGCTACGAGCAGTACTTC.

This CDR3 reads CASSLARQQETQYF. As DNA, the CDR3 is TGTGCCAGCAGCTTAGCTCGTCAGCAAGAGACCCAGTACTTC. This chain links TRBV7-2 with TRBJ2-5; D gene unclear. V was clipped by 0 bases and J by 2 bases, with 7 bases between them. The CDR3 totals 14 residues. CDR1 is SGHTA, CDR2 FQGNSA, per germline.

The CDR3 DNA reads TGTGCCAGCAGACGGACAGGGCTAGGGACCCAGTACTTC. Its protein is CASRRTGLGTQYF. The chain combines TRBV28 with TRBJ2-5; 8 bases align to TRBD1. J lost 7 bases, V lost 6 bases, and 7 bases had no gene match. CDR3 size: 13 residues. Germline CDR1 and CDR2: MDHEN and SYDVKM.

The CDR3 is CASSYSLGGAYGYTF. The CDR3 DNA follows: TGTGCCAGCAGTTACTCGCTGGGGGGCGCCTATGGCTACACCTTC. The chain is built from TRBV6-5 and TRBJ1-2, with D possibly being TRBD1 (6 bases). Germline CDR1 and CDR2: MNHEY and SVGAGI. Trimming took off 0 bases at V and 4 bases at J, with 12 bases between the two ends. The CDR3 length is 15 residues.